This TCR beta chain stems from a study of cytomegalovirus exposure and HLA in healthy donors. This clone was picked up a small number of times. The germline V and J ends were trimmed by 3 bases and 3 bases, with 18 bases remaining between them. The CDR3 is made up of 16 amino acids. Germline V lookup: CDR1 SGHKS, CDR2 YYEKEE (reference sequence). A multiplex PCR was run with 60 Vbeta primers and 13 Jbeta primers. The table came from immunoSEQ multiplex PCR; TCRdb's copy has only in-frame clones and leaves some out. The table records roughly 56,000 clones, about 89% of them present only once. This rearrangement joins TRBV5-5 to TRBJ1-1; D is uncertain. Sequences were obtained from PBMCs. This TCR was recovered from a man between 18 and 29 years old in good health and CMV-seronegative. The CDR3 coding sequence is TGTGCCAGCAGCTCCCATAGGGTCGGGGAGCACACTGAAGCTTTCTTT. Protein sequence: CASSSHRVGEHTEAFF. The whole variable domain, remainder taken from reference TRBV5-5 and TRBJ1-1, is DAGVTQSPTHLIKTRGQQVTLRCSPISGHKSVSWYQQVLGQGPQFIFQYYEKEERGRGNFPDRFSARQFPNYSSELNVNALLLGDSALYLCASSSHRVGEHTEAFFGQGTRLTVV.